This T cell receptor (beta chain) is drawn from a study of T cells after yellow fever vaccination. Many counts were recorded for this clonotype. Its cognate antigen is unknown. Production of TCR cDNA was by 5'RACE template switching, which also added a universal primer site and UMIs. TCRdb reanalysed the 5' RACE reads using MiXCR and keeps one entry per CDR3 protein. Found here are approximately 110,000 distinct CDR3 sequences, more than 6% of them singletons; the top ten hold about 2.7%. Findings and limits, study-wide: Re-detected after boosting: most primary clones, 96% of CD4 and roughly 88% of CD8.

The CDR3 runs to 15 residues. V was trimmed by 2 bases and J by 10 bases, leaving 15 bases between them. Per the germline V gene, CDR1 is MDHEN and CDR2 is SYDVKM. The specimen was CD4+ T cells sorted from PBMCs, collected roughly 10 days after the first yellow fever vaccination. The chain is built from TRBV28 and TRBJ1-6; maybe TRBD1 (5 bases). This receptor was obtained from a man between 18 and 35 years old who received the YFV17D yellow fever vaccine. CDR3 nucleotide sequence: TGTGCCAGCAGTTTAGGGGGGGACTCAGGATCACCCCTCCACTTT. Its protein is CASSLGGDSGSPLHF.